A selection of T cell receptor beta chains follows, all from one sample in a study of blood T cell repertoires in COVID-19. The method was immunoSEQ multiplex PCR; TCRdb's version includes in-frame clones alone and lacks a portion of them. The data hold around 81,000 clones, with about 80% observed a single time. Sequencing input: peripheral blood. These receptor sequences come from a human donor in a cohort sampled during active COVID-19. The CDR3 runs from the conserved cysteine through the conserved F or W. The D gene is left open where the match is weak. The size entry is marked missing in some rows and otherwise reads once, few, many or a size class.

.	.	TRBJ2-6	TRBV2	CASRVRVEANVLTF	TGTGCCAGCCGTGTTCGGGTAGAGGCCAACGTCCTGACTTTC
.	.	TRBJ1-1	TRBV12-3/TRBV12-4	CASSPLRSAEAFF	TGTGCCAGCAGTCCCCTCAGGTCCGCTGAAGCTTTCTTT
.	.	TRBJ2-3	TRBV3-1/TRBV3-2	CASSQASTDTQYF	TGTGCCAGCAGCCAAGCTAGCACAGATACGCAGTATTTT
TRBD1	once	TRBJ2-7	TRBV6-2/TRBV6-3	CASSAAGTGEFKQYF	TGTGCCAGCAGTGCCGCCGGGACAGGGGAATTCAAGCAGTACTTC
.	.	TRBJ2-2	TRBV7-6	CASSPTGNTGELFF	TGTGCCAGCAGCCCGACAGGGAACACCGGGGAGCTGTTTTTT
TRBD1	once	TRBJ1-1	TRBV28	CASSLKRQGAWTEAFF	TGTGCCAGCAGTTTAAAGAGACAGGGGGCTTGGACTGAAGCTTTCTTT
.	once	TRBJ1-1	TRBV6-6	CASSYGGKIRDTEAFF	TGTGCCAGCAGTTATGGAGGTAAAATAAGGGACACTGAAGCTTTCTTT
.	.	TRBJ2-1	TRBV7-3	CASSLTGAARDEQFF	TGTGCCAGCAGCTTAACGGGGGCCGCGCGGGATGAGCAGTTCTTC
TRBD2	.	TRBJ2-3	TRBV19	CASSWRERTDTQYF	TGTGCCAGTAGTTGGCGGGAGCGCACAGATACGCAGTATTTT
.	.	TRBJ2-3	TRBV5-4	CASSLDSIGTDTQYF	TGTGCCAGCAGCTTGGACAGTATCGGCACAGATACGCAGTATTTT
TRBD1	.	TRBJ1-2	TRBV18	CASSEGTVYGYTF	TGTGCCAGCTCAGAAGGGACAGTATACGGCTACACCTTC
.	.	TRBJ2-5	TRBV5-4	CASSLGGVGETQYF	TGTGCCAGCAGCTTGGGCGGGGTCGGAGAGACCCAGTACTTC
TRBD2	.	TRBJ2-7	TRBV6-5	CASSYGTSGGYEQYF	TGTGCCAGCAGTTACGGGACTAGCGGGGGTTACGAGCAGTACTTC
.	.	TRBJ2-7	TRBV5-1	CASSWTVSYEQYF	TGCGCCAGCAGCTGGACAGTTTCTTACGAGCAGTACTTC
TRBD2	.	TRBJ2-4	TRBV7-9	CASSSPAGGGKNIQYF	TGTGCCAGCAGCTCCCCGGCGGGAGGCGGGAAAAACATTCAGTACTTC
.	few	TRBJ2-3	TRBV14	CASSHAATGGADTQYF	TGTGCCAGCAGCCATGCCGCGACCGGGGGAGCAGATACGCAGTATTTT
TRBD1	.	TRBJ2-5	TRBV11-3	CASSLGGQGAQETQYF	TGTGCCAGCAGCTTAGGGGGACAGGGAGCCCAAGAGACCCAGTACTTC
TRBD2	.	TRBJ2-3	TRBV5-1	CASSSGAASTDTQYF	TGCGCCAGCTCTAGCGGGGCGGCTAGCACAGATACGCAGTATTTT
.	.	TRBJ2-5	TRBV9	CASSPRDRIEETQYF	TGTGCCAGCAGCCCTCGAGACAGGATAGAAGAGACCCAGTACTTC
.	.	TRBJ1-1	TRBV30	CAWDRGARTEAFF	TGTGCCTGGGACCGGGGGGCGAGAACTGAAGCTTTCTTT
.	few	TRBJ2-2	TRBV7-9	CASSLKGTNTGELFF	TGTGCCAGCAGCTTAAAGGGGACGAACACCGGGGAGCTGTTTTTT
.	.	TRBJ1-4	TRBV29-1	CSVVGGGFTEKLFF	TGCAGCGTTGTTGGCGGGGGCTTTACTGAAAAACTGTTTTTT
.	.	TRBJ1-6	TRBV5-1	CASSLGDIGSPLHF	TGCGCCAGCAGCCTGGGAGACATTGGATCACCCCTCCACTTT
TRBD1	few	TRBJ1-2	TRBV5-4	CASRTDRREHGYTF	TGTGCCAGCAGAACGGACAGGAGAGAACATGGCTACACCTTC
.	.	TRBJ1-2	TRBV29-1	CSVVIQGNDGHTF	TGCAGCGTTGTCATCCAGGGTAATGATGGCCACACCTTC
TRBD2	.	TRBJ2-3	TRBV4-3	CASSQDFGGGAGDTQYF	TGCGCCAGCAGCCAAGACTTCGGCGGGGGGGCCGGAGATACGCAGTATTTT
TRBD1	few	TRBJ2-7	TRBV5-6	CASSWNRGGEQYF	TGTGCCAGCAGCTGGAACAGGGGTGGCGAGCAGTACTTC